The rows below give T cell receptor beta chains drawn from one sample of a study of monozygotic twins with inflammatory bowel disease. TCRdb reworked the 5' RACE reads into one entry per CDR3 protein, no DNA. The data include some 160,000 distinct CDR3 sequences; the top ten clones carry approximately 7%. Sequences were obtained from blood. Source of these receptors: a human donor with ulcerative colitis or Crohn's disease, or a healthy co-twin of an affected twin (not recorded which). Each CDR3 is given with its conserved first and last residue.

J | V | CDR3
TRBJ1-6 | TRBV12-3/TRBV12-4 | CASSLGQGLGSPLHF
TRBJ1-5 | TRBV19 | CASKQGGNQPQHF
TRBJ2-1 | TRBV10-3 | CAISAQGSSYNEQFF
TRBJ2-2 | TRBV20-1 | CSASAAGGPNTGELFF
TRBJ1-1 | TRBV7-2 | CASSLEGTGRRTEAFF
TRBJ1-3 | TRBV30 | CAYTGSGNTIYF
TRBJ2-1 | TRBV5-4 | CASSLGKLPEQFF
TRBJ2-7 | TRBV7-6 | CASSSSGGYEQYF
TRBJ2-1 | TRBV5-3 | CARSLFPGQRSYNEQFF
TRBJ2-5 | TRBV6-1 | CASGRLAGEVETQYF
TRBJ2-2 | TRBV12-3/TRBV12-4 | CASRAGGPRGRELFF
TRBJ2-5 | TRBV7-2 | CASSLRGSETQYF
TRBJ2-4 | TRBV7-8 | CASSPRTGLAKNIQYF
TRBJ2-5 | TRBV10-2 | CASRDSARLAGVFQETQYF
TRBJ2-1 | TRBV20-1 | CSALAGLAGTYNEQFF
TRBJ1-1 | TRBV14 | CASSHRGWNTEAFF
TRBJ2-1 | TRBV20-1 | CSAMGAGRNEQFF
TRBJ2-2 | TRBV3-1 | CASSQVGFLNTGELFF
TRBJ2-5 | TRBV3-1 | CASSHRLAGGPVERETQYF
TRBJ2-1 | TRBV27 | CASSFWQMPDEQFF
TRBJ2-3 | TRBV5-1 | CASSVTGTSGSMTDTQYF
TRBJ2-3 | TRBV10-3 | CAIKNTGPTDTQYF
TRBJ1-1 | TRBV29-1 | CSVSGGNMNTEAFF
TRBJ2-3 | TRBV6-5 | CASSSGPNTQYF
TRBJ1-2 | TRBV20-1 | CSAVRSNYGYTF
TRBJ1-2 | TRBV29-1 | CSVEDLQREGYGYTF
TRBJ2-3 | TRBV24-1 | CATSDFSGNTDTQYF
TRBJ1-5 | TRBV4-1 | CASSQDEGTGRPQHF
TRBJ2-4 | TRBV29-1 | CSATGQLKNIQYF
TRBJ2-7 | TRBV12-3/TRBV12-4 | CASSLGGTSYEQYF
TRBJ2-3 | TRBV7-2 | CASKTFGRRPDTQYF
TRBJ2-5 | TRBV18 | CASSLKPPGDLGETQYF
TRBJ2-5 | TRBV20-1 | CSARKRSLETQYF
TRBJ1-4 | TRBV6-1 | CASNLAGEKLFF
TRBJ2-3 | TRBV5-8 | CASSDIRGTDTQYF
TRBJ1-2 | TRBV18 | CAGSPGQGGGYTF
TRBJ1-2 | TRBV7-2 | CASSPGTGVYGYTF
TRBJ1-5 | TRBV7-2 | CASSKSLTGDQPQHF
TRBJ2-7 | TRBV28 | CASSPAPYEQYF
TRBJ2-3 | TRBV7-2 | CASSPGLRLVTDTQYF
TRBJ2-5 | TRBV5-1 | CASVFGGGPSETQYF
TRBJ1-2 | TRBV6-1 | CASGTPPDYGYTF
TRBJ2-1 | TRBV10-2 | CASSATDPLAGNEQFF
TRBJ1-3 | TRBV20-1 | CSARPSGGRTIYF
TRBJ2-7 | TRBV19 | CASSMGTGGYEQYF
TRBJ1-5 | TRBV28 | CASSLARHSNQPQHF
TRBJ1-1 | TRBV30 | CAWTFSGVDTEAFF